The 14 T cell receptor beta chains presented below share a single source sample, sequenced in a study of T cells in localized non-small cell lung cancer. TCRdb's table, derived via immunoSEQ multiplex PCR, lists solely in-frame clones and lacks some. In the table there are about 34,000 clones, almost 90% of which are singletons. Sequencing used peripheral blood, obtained before any cancer treatment. These receptors were collected from a woman between 35 and 70 years old with stage I lung adenocarcinoma.

The genes are TRBV9 and TRBJ2-2; 11 positions agree with TRBD2. V shed 2 bases, J shed 6 bases, and the junction held 6 bases outside the gene matches. The V gene's germline CDR1 is SGDLS and CDR2 YYNGEE. The CDR3 runs 16 residues. CDR3 in DNA: TGTGCCAGCAGCGTTAGCGGGGGGGCCCACGCCGGGGAGCTGTTTTTT. This sequence encodes CASSVSGGAHAGELFF.

This rearrangement joins TRBV4-3 to TRBJ2-3; TRBD1 aligns across 10 bases. V gave up 0 bases and J gave up 4 bases; unmatched junction bases: 7. Germline lookup yields CDR1 LGHNA and CDR2 YSLEER. The CDR3 is 17 residues long. CDR3 sequence reads: CASSQERSTGGADTQYF. Here the CDR3 DNA reads TGCGCCAGCAGCCAAGAGCGATCGACAGGGGGCGCAGATACGCAGTATTTT.

The rearrangement uses TRBV2 and TRBJ2-1; 7 bases agree with TRBD2. CDR1 is SNHLY and CDR2 is FYNNEI in the germline V gene. V lost 5 bases, J lost 3 bases, and 7 bases stayed unmatched. CDR3 length equals 15 residues. The CDR3 sequence: CASSSSGRDYNEQFF. The CDR3 nucleotides are TGTGCCAGCAGTAGTAGCGGGCGGGACTACAATGAGCAGTTCTTC. Looking up the rest from reference TRBV2 and TRBJ2-1 gives the full variable domain: EPEVTQTPSHQVTQMGQEVILRCVPISNHLYFYWYRQILGQKVEFLVSFYNNEISEKSEIFDDQFSVERPDGSNFTLKIRSTKLEDSAMYFCASSSSGRDYNEQFFGPGTRLTVL.

The chain recombines TRBV27 with TRBJ1-6, with D hard to call. This CDR3 comprises 14 residues. The ends were cut back, 2 bases at V and 7 bases at J, with 9 bases in the middle. CDR1 and CDR2 (germline): MNHEY, SMNVEV (reference sequence). CDR3 amino acids: CASSLGVSNSPLHF. The CDR3 DNA reads TGTGCCAGCAGTTTAGGGGTCTCGAATTCACCCCTCCACTTT.

The chain couples TRBV29-1 to TRBJ2-2; TRBD1 aligns across 7 bases. J gave up 5 bases and V 4 bases, and 4 bases lay outside the gene matches. This CDR3 has 13 residues. Germline V gene lookup returns CDR1 SQVTM and CDR2 ANQGSEA. The CDR3 region has the DNA TGCAGCGTTGTGGGACAGTTGACCGGGGAGCTGTTTTTT. This encodes CSVVGQLTGELFF.

A note on this clone: The junction differs from germline at one of its ends, possibly a read error. V gene TRBV7-7 combines with J gene TRBJ2-5; D remains unclear. The CDR3 consists of 15 residues. The germline CDR1 and CDR2 sequences are SSHAT and FNYEAQ (reference sequence). The CDR3 nucleotides read TGTGCTAGCAGCCGTTCTACCGGGTACCAAGAGACCCAGTACTTC. Translated: CASSRSTGYQETQYF.

This clone has just a few counts. The CDR3 region is CASRGSNQPQHF. CDR3 sequence (DNA): TGTGCCAGTAGGGGCAGCAATCAGCCCCAGCATTTT. The chain joins TRBV19 to TRBJ1-5; D remains unclear. The V end was cut by 6 bases, the J end by 1 base, with 4 bases between. CDR1 and CDR2 from the germline V gene are LNHDA and SQIVND (reference sequence). CDR3 length: 12 residues.

This chain connects TRBV27 to TRBJ2-7, with D possibly matching TRBD1 (5 bases). CDR1 and CDR2 from the germline V gene are MNHEY and SMNVEV (reference sequence). The CDR3 totals 13 residues. Trimming removed 5 bases at V and 2 bases at J, with 10 bases between. The CDR3 spells CASSTAGPYEQYF. In nucleotides, the CDR3 is TGTGCCAGCAGTACGGCAGGGCCCTACGAGCAGTACTTC.

The chain carries TRBV7-9 and TRBJ2-2; D tentatively reads TRBD1 or TRBD2 (5 bases each). The V end was cut by 5 bases, the J end by 0 bases, with 19 bases between. The CDR3 consists of 18 residues. Germline loops: CDR1 SEHNR, CDR2 FQNEAQ (reference sequence). The CDR3 is CASSPGFFGTANTGELFF. The CDR3 coding sequence is TGTGCCAGCAGCCCAGGTTTCTTCGGGACGGCGAACACCGGGGAGCTGTTTTTT.

The chain couples TRBV15 to TRBJ1-1, with unresolved D. Trimming cost V 0 bases and J 4 bases, with 15 bases left between them. This CDR3 contains 16 residues. The germline V gene encodes CDR1 LNHNV and CDR2 YYDKDF (reference sequence). This CDR3 is CATSRDDSHLRTEAFF. The CDR3 DNA follows: TGTGCCACCAGCAGAGATGATTCCCATCTCCGCACTGAAGCTTTCTTT.

The chain links TRBV9 to TRBJ2-3; D unresolved. Germline loops: CDR1 SGDLS, CDR2 YYNGEE. The CDR3 has 14 amino acids. Trimming removed 4 bases from V and 2 bases from J, with 11 bases in between. The CDR3 DNA follows: TGTGCCAGCAGCCCCCTAAGGTACACAGATACGCAGTATTTT. Amino acid sequence: CASSPLRYTDTQYF.

V is TRBV11-3 and J is TRBJ1-6, with TRBD1 matching over 7 bases. This CDR3 has 15 residues. Per the germline V gene, CDR1 is SGHNT and CDR2 is YENEEA. V lost 5 bases, J lost 7 bases, and 8 bases stayed unmatched. CDR3 amino acids: CASSQTGTANSPLHF. In DNA, the CDR3 is TGTGCCAGCAGCCAAACCGGGACAGCAAATTCACCCCTCCACTTT.

The chain uses TRBV25-1 and TRBJ2-5; D not resolved. CDR3 length equals 13 residues. The germline V gene encodes CDR1 MGHDK and CDR2 SYGVNS. V was clipped by 3 bases and J by 0 bases, with 5 bases between them. The CDR3 spells CASSEPDQETQYF. The CDR3 DNA sequence: TGTGCCAGCAGTGAGCCCGACCAAGAGACCCAGTACTTC.

The chain recombines TRBV7-2 with TRBJ2-7; D may be TRBD1 (6 bases). Germline CDR1 reads SGHTA; CDR2 reads FQGNSA. The CDR3 has 16 amino acids. The V and J ends lost 1 base and 5 bases respectively, with 18 bases between them. CDR3 nucleotides: TGTGCCAGCAGCTTAGAGGCGACTGGGGGCCGGAACGAGCAGTACTTC. Residues: CASSLEATGGRNEQYF.